This T cell receptor (beta chain) originates from a study of cytomegalovirus exposure and HLA in healthy donors. For the study at large: A subsequent analysis stated that the 100 to 150 validation repertoires were run on the same platform as the roughly 710 first-cohort repertoires. Whole-study results and caveats: One later analysis, an examination of the roughly 110 validation repertoires, found that first-cohort TCR clusters tended to co-occur in them. Cytomegalovirus-associated status was assigned to more than 150 TCR beta chains. Three chains tied to CMV proved CMV antigen-specific in vitro.

Produced via immunoSEQ multiplex PCR; TCRdb's table is partial and in-frame only. Among 73,000 or so clones listed, roughly 94% were seen once. Germline values: CDR1 MNHEY, CDR2 SVGAGI. The V and J ends lost 7 bases and 7 bases respectively, with 16 bases between them. This CDR3 spans 13 amino acids. Concerning this clone: Its antigen is currently unknown.

The chain couples TRBV6-5 to TRBJ2-5, with unresolved D. The sample taken for sequencing was PBMCs. This clonotype was obtained from a woman aged 18-29 years in good health and CMV-seropositive. The CDR3 reads CASKNARSATQYF. The CDR3 DNA sequence: TGTGCCAGCAAGAACGCTAGATCTGCGACCCAGTACTTC.